This T cell receptor beta chain originates from a study of blood T cell repertoires in COVID-19. Background on the study: Acute and convalescent COVID-19 specimens originated in the United States, Italy and Spain. T cells, B-cell-depleted T cells, or PBMCs provided the cDNA or gDNA that served as material.

This CDR3 is 12 amino acids long. Trimming took 5 bases from V and 7 from J, leaving 9 bases between them. Germline CDR1 MNHEY, CDR2 SVGAGI. As originally analysed: Reference gene primer amplification yielded estimated nucleated cell counts. TCRdb's table, derived via immunoSEQ multiplex PCR, lists solely in-frame clones and lacks some. From that table come the V and J calls and clone size; the DNA was used to work out D and trimming. This sample has some 240,000 clones; roughly 81% occur once, and the top ten carry roughly 7.4%. Patients at the Seattle site were enrolled during active infection and followed longitudinally.

This receptor was taken from a woman older than 75 with COVID-19, enrolled during active disease. The chain has TRBV6-5 and TRBJ1-5, with D hard to call. The sequenced sample was peripheral blood. The CDR3 reads CASSHVVQPQHF. The CDR3 coding sequence is TGTGCCAGCAGTCATGTTGTGCAGCCCCAGCATTTT.